The 27 T cell receptor beta chains below come from one sample, sequenced in a study of shared clonotypes between healthy human individuals. Naive CD8 cells lacked CD45RO, underwent positive selection for CCR7 and left out terminally differentiated effector memory CD45RA+ cells. Some clones are missing from TCRdb's copy, which holds only in-frame ones; the method was immunoSEQ multiplex PCR. There are more than 2 million clones in the sample; around 93% occur only once, and more than 1.5% lies in the top ten. Sequenced sample: naive CD8+ T cells from PBMCs. Receptor source: a young man in good health. Some clones in this sample may be carry-over from other donors' samples.

The chain has TRBV28 and TRBJ1-1, with 9 nucleotides matching TRBD1. This CDR3 is 14 amino acids long. Germline CDR1 and CDR2: MDHEN and SYDVKM. J was trimmed by 4 bases and V by 6 bases; bases with no gene match: 6. For the CDR3, the DNA is TGTGCCAGCAGCCAGACAGGGGGGAGCACTGAAGCTTTCTTT. Amino acid sequence: CASSQTGGSTEAFF.

The V call is TRBV6-5, the J call TRBJ2-1, with 12 bases that match TRBD2. The CDR3 runs to 16 residues. V trimming: 0 bases; J trimming: 9 bases; junction bases outside the gene matches: 6. Looked up from germline, CDR1 is MNHEY and CDR2 is SVGAGI. The CDR3, as DNA: TGTGCCAGCAGTTACTCGAAACTAGCGGGAGGAGTTGAGCAGTTCTTC. The encoded protein is CASSYSKLAGGVEQFF.

The CDR3 nucleotides are TGTGCCAGCAGCCCCACTAGCGGGAGGGCAGATACGCAGTATTTT. It codes for CASSPTSGRADTQYF. The rearrangement uses TRBV28 and TRBJ2-3; 13 positions agree with TRBD2. Germline lookup yields CDR1 MDHEN and CDR2 SYDVKM. This CDR3 has 15 amino acids. V lost 6 bases and J lost 4; bases outside the gene matches: 4.

For the CDR3, the DNA is TGTGCCAGCAGCGTAGATGAGGCCTACGAGCAGTACTTC. This translates into CASSVDEAYEQYF. This chain links TRBV9 with TRBJ2-7, with no clear D. The germline V gene encodes CDR1 SGDLS and CDR2 YYNGEE. The CDR3 sequence is 13 residues long. V was clipped by 0 bases and J by 2 bases, with 6 bases between them.

The table lists this clone with a count of one. The genes are TRBV27 and TRBJ2-7; 12 bases align to TRBD1. The CDR3 runs 15 residues. CDR1 and CDR2 from the germline V gene are MNHEY and SMNVEV (reference sequence). V was clipped by 2 bases and J by 9 bases; unmatched bases: 8. The CDR3 loop is CASSLGGQGAPGQYF. CDR3 coding DNA: TGTGCCAGCAGTTTAGGGGGACAGGGGGCACCCGGGCAGTACTTC.

This sequence joins TRBV7-6 and TRBJ2-7, with 9 bases matching TRBD1. Looked up from germline, CDR1 is SGHVS and CDR2 is FNYEAQ. With V trimmed by 1 base and J by 7 bases, 11 bases remained unmatched. The CDR3 has 16 amino acids. The CDR3: CASSLGGQGALSEQYF. The CDR3 region has the DNA TGTGCCAGCAGCTTAGGGGGACAGGGTGCCCTTAGTGAGCAGTACTTC. The entire variable domain, with the rest obtained from reference TRBV7-6 and TRBJ2-7, is as follows: GAGVSQSPRYKVTKRGQDVALRCDPISGHVSLYWYRQALGQGPEFLTYFNYEAQQDKSGLPNDRFSAERPEGSISTLTIQRTEQRDSAMYRCASSLGGQGALSEQYFGPGTRLTVT.

V is TRBV5-6 and J is TRBJ2-4; TRBD2 matches 9 bases. The CDR3 sequence is 16 residues long. Germline CDR1 reads SGHDT; CDR2 reads YYEEEE. The junction had 8 bases not matched to a gene; V was cut back by 6 bases and J by 1 base. In nucleotides, the CDR3 is TGTGCCAGCACCCTTAGCGGGAGACTGGCCAAAAACATTCAGTACTTC. Encoded protein: CASTLSGRLAKNIQYF.

The chain employs TRBV2 and TRBJ1-2; tentatively, D is TRBD1 (5 bases). CDR3 size: 13 residues. CDR1 and CDR2 (germline): SNHLY, FYNNEI. V gave up 3 bases and J gave up 8 bases, with 13 bases separating them. The CDR3: CASSDTGLRGYTF. The CDR3 DNA reads TGTGCCAGCAGTGACACAGGTTTAAGAGGCTACACCTTC. Together with reference TRBV2 and TRBJ1-2, the CDR3 gives the full variable domain: EPEVTQTPSHQVTQMGQEVILRCVPISNHLYFYWYRQILGQKVEFLVSFYNNEISEKSEIFDDQFSVERPDGSNFTLKIRSTKLEDSAMYFCASSDTGLRGYTFGSGTRLTVV.

This clone was seen a handful of times. The V call is TRBV27, the J call TRBJ1-1; D ambiguous. V was clipped by 2 bases and J by 5 bases, with 9 bases between them. The CDR3 has 13 amino acids. Looked up from germline, CDR1 is MNHEY and CDR2 is SMNVEV (reference sequence). The CDR3 sequence is CASSLGAPTEAFF. CDR3 in DNA: TGTGCCAGCAGTTTAGGCGCCCCTACTGAAGCTTTCTTT.

In DNA, the CDR3 is TGCGCCAGCAGCCAAGGTTGGTCTATCAATGAGCAGTTCTTC. Residues: CASSQGWSINEQFF. The rearrangement uses TRBV4-3 and TRBJ2-1; unclear D gene. This CDR3 contains 14 residues. V gave up 1 base and J gave up 6 bases, with 10 bases separating them. Per germline, CDR1 LGHNA and CDR2 YSLEER.

The chain is built from TRBV9 and TRBJ2-1; 11 bases are shared with TRBD2. In germline, CDR1 is SGDLS, CDR2 YYNGEE. V dropped 2 bases and J dropped 8; count of bases not matched to a gene: 9. The CDR3 extends over 16 amino acids. The CDR3 nucleotides read TGTGCCAGCAGCGTCCCACTAGCGGGAGTTGTTGATGAGCAGTTCTTC. This translates into CASSVPLAGVVDEQFF.

Comment on this clone: Distinct nucleotide sequences in the sample also encode this CDR3. J is TRBJ2-1 and V is TRBV9; D unresolved. This CDR3 region has 11 residues. The germline CDR1 and CDR2 sequences are SGDLS and YYNGEE. The germline V and J ends were trimmed by 3 bases and 6 bases, with 4 bases remaining between them. The CDR3 is CASSALNEQFF. The DNA of the CDR3 is TGTGCCAGCAGCGCGCTCAATGAGCAGTTCTTC.

The chain combines TRBV30 with TRBJ2-7; no firm D call. The CDR3 is 13 amino acids. Germline V CDR1 and CDR2: GTSNPN, SVGIG (reference sequence). The germline V and J ends were trimmed by 3 bases and 2 bases, with 11 bases remaining between them. CDR3 sequence reads: CAWRDRGAYEQYF. The CDR3 DNA reads as TGTGCCTGGAGGGACCGCGGCGCCTACGAGCAGTACTTC.

Remarks on this clone: This specimen includes other DNA sequences encoding the same CDR3. V is TRBV27 and J is TRBJ1-1; D perhaps matches TRBD1 (6 bases). CDR3 length: 15 amino acids. CDR1 and CDR2 from the germline V gene are MNHEY and SMNVEV (reference sequence). V shed 2 bases and J shed 1 base, with 11 bases lying between them. CDR3 protein: CASSLGGLGNTEAFF. In DNA, the CDR3 is TGTGCCAGCAGTTTAGGGGGGCTGGGGAACACTGAAGCTTTCTTT.

The rearrangement joins TRBV7-9 to TRBJ2-1; TRBD1 is a possible D gene (6 bases). Per the germline V gene, CDR1 is SEHNR and CDR2 is FQNEAQ (reference sequence). The CDR3 consists of 19 residues. V gave up 2 bases and J gave up 0 bases, with 20 bases separating them. The chain's CDR3 is CASSLCPGTKLCSYNEQFF. The CDR3 bases are TGTGCCAGCAGCTTATGTCCCGGGACAAAACTTTGCTCCTACAATGAGCAGTTCTTC.

The J gene is TRBJ2-3, the V gene TRBV7-3, with D maybe TRBD2 (6 bases). With 2 bases removed from V and 6 bases from J, the gap between germline ends came to 15 bases. CDR3 length: 15 amino acids. Germline CDR1 and CDR2: SGHTA and FQGTGA. CDR3 nucleotides: TGTGCCAGCAGCTTAGAAGCGGAGGGATCCGATACGCAGTATTTT. This sequence encodes CASSLEAEGSDTQYF.

The chain couples TRBV7-2 to TRBJ2-3, with 9 bases identical to TRBD1. This CDR3 has 19 residues. Germline trimming cut 5 bases from V and 4 bases from J; bases unmatched to any gene: 19. Germline values: CDR1 SGHTA, CDR2 FQGNSA. CDR3 loop: CASSLNTGGLALRADTQYF. The CDR3 DNA reads as TGTGCCAGCAGCCTTAATACAGGGGGCCTAGCGCTTAGGGCAGATACGCAGTATTTT. Together with reference TRBV7-2 and TRBJ2-3, the CDR3 gives the full variable domain: GAGVSQSPSNKVTEKGKDVELRCDPISGHTALYWYRQSLGQGLEFLIYFQGNSAPDKSGLPSDRFSAERTGGSVSTLTIQRTQQEDSAVYLCASSLNTGGLALRADTQYFGPGTRLTVL.

This rearrangement joins TRBV6-5 to TRBJ1-4; possible D gene TRBD1, 5 bases. Looked up from germline, CDR1 is MNHEY and CDR2 is SVGAGI. Trimming removed 6 bases from V and 4 bases from J, with 12 bases in between. This CDR3 contains 14 residues. CDR3: CASRQTGLNEKLFF. The CDR3 DNA reads as TGTGCCAGCAGACAAACAGGACTTAATGAAAAACTGTTTTTT.

This chain joins TRBV7-9 and TRBJ2-1; 8 bases match TRBD2. This CDR3 is 16 amino acids long. Germline CDR1 SEHNR, CDR2 FQNEAQ (reference sequence). Trimming removed 6 bases from V and 9 bases from J; junction bases left unmatched: 16. CDR3 DNA: TGTGCCAGCAGTTTTATCCCGGGACTAGTCGGCGGTGAGCAGTTCTTC. Translation gives CASSFIPGLVGGEQFF.

The chain couples TRBV11-2 to TRBJ2-4; TRBD2 might be the D (6 bases). The CDR3 runs to 17 residues. Trimming removed 1 base at V and 0 bases at J, with 13 bases between. Germline CDR1 is SGHAT and CDR2 is FQNNGV. CDR3 bases: TGTGCCAGCAGCTTAGGCCCGGCGGGGCTAGCCAAAAACATTCAGTACTTC. Amino acids: CASSLGPAGLAKNIQYF.

This sequence joins TRBV29-1 and TRBJ2-5; D gene ambiguous. The CDR3 totals 16 residues. The V and J ends lost 3 bases and 1 base respectively, with 18 bases between them. Germline V lookup: CDR1 SQVTM, CDR2 ANQGSEA. CDR3 amino acids: CSVETPFTERQETQYF. CDR3 DNA sequence: TGCAGCGTTGAGACTCCGTTTACAGAGCGCCAAGAGACCCAGTACTTC.

A note on this clone: This sample includes further DNA sequences coding for the same CDR3. J is TRBJ2-2 and V is TRBV7-9, with D unclear. The CDR3 spans 12 residues. The germline V and J ends were trimmed by 0 bases and 6 bases, with 2 bases remaining between them. Germline CDR1 reads SEHNR; CDR2 reads FQNEAQ (reference sequence). The CDR3 DNA sequence: TGTGCCAGCAGCTTAGCTTCCGGGGAGCTGTTTTTT. This translates into CASSLASGELFF. Full variable domain (rest looked up from reference TRBV7-9 and TRBJ2-2): DTGVSQNPRHKITKRGQNVTFRCDPISEHNRLYWYRQTLGQGPEFLTYFQNEAQLEKSRLLSDRFSAERPKGSFSTLEIQRTEQGDSAMYLCASSLASGELFFGEGSRLTVL.

The chain carries TRBV15 and TRBJ1-2, with 9 bases matching TRBD1. The J segment lost 7 bases and the V segment lost 9 bases, leaving 6 bases of the junction unmatched. CDR1 is LNHNV and CDR2 is YYDKDF in the germline V gene (reference sequence). The CDR3 is 12 amino acids. The CDR3 here is CATRQGGGGYTF. CDR3 coding DNA: TGTGCCACTAGACAGGGGGGAGGTGGCTACACCTTC.

The J gene is TRBJ2-7, the V gene TRBV7-2; D gene ambiguous. Per germline, CDR1 SGHTA and CDR2 FQGNSA. This CDR3 comprises 17 residues. Trimming cost V 1 base and J 3 bases, with 19 bases left between them. The CDR3 bases are TGTGCCAGCAGCTTAGGAGTGGCCGATATATGGGTCTACGAGCAGTACTTC. This encodes CASSLGVADIWVYEQYF. Combining the CDR3 with reference TRBV7-2 and TRBJ2-7 gives the whole variable domain GAGVSQSPSNKVTEKGKDVELRCDPISGHTALYWYRQSLGQGLEFLIYFQGNSAPDKSGLPSDRFSAERTGGSVSTLTIQRTQQEDSAVYLCASSLGVADIWVYEQYFGPGTRLTVT.

The chain uses TRBV10-2 and TRBJ2-7, with D possibly being TRBD1 (6 bases). There are 16 residues in the CDR3. With 0 bases removed from V and 1 base from J, the gap between germline ends came to 13 bases. Germline V gene data show CDR1 as WSHSY and CDR2 as SAAADI. CDR3 DNA: TGCGCCAGCAGTGAGTCGCAGGACAGTGGGTCCTACGAGCAGTACTTC. The encoded protein is CASSESQDSGSYEQYF.

This rearrangement joins TRBV18 to TRBJ2-7; D is possibly TRBD1 or TRBD2 (5 bases each). Germline-derived CDR1 and CDR2 are KGHSH and LQKENI. The CDR3 is 14 amino acids. Trimming took 6 bases from V and 5 from J, leaving 17 bases between them. The CDR3 here is CASSSGWGVNEQYF. The DNA for the CDR3 is TGTGCCAGCTCTTCAGGGTGGGGAGTGAACGAGCAGTACTTC. Variable domain in full (rest from reference TRBV18 and TRBJ2-7): NAGVMQNPRHLVRRRGQEARLRCSPMKGHSHVYWYRQLPEEGLKFMVYLQKENIIDESGMPKERFSAEFPKEGPSILRIQQVVRGDSAAYFCASSSGWGVNEQYFGPGTRLTVT.

The chain links TRBV7-2 to TRBJ1-2; 9 bases are a match to TRBD1. The CDR3 sequence is 18 residues long. Germline V gene sequence: CDR1 SGHTA, CDR2 FQGNSA. V lost 4 bases to trimming and J lost 5 bases; unmatched junction nucleotides: 17. CDR3 loop: CASSYPRTGDLKGYGYTF. DNA of the CDR3: TGTGCCAGCAGCTACCCCCGGACAGGGGACCTGAAGGGGTATGGCTACACCTTC.